Each of the 20 T cell receptor beta chains below was sequenced from the same sample in a study of technical replicates of blood from a few donors. Libraries were prepared by immunoSEQ multiplex PCR; TCRdb keeps only in-frame clonotypes and omits some of them. Of 75,000 to 95,000 clones in the sample, just under 95% were seen once. The sequenced sample was T cells isolated from PBMCs. The receptors here all came from a human donor in good health.

The gene calls are TRBV7-9 and TRBJ2-2; D is possibly TRBD1 (5 bases). From germline, CDR1 is SEHNR and CDR2 FQNEAQ (reference sequence). This CDR3 is 17 amino acids long. V was clipped by 2 bases and J by 1 base, with 14 bases between them. For the CDR3, the DNA is TGTGCCAGCAGCTTATTTGTCGGCAGGGTGAACACCGGGGAGCTGTTTTTT. Protein: CASSLFVGRVNTGELFF.

The chain combines TRBV14 with TRBJ2-1; no clear D. The V end was cut by 2 bases, the J end by 5 bases, with 10 bases between. Germline CDR1 reads SGHDN; CDR2 reads FVKESK. This CDR3 contains 14 residues. CDR3 amino acids: CASSQFSPDNEQFF. The DNA of the CDR3 is TGTGCCAGCAGCCAATTCTCCCCAGACAATGAGCAGTTCTTC. Looking up the rest from reference TRBV14 and TRBJ2-1 gives the full variable domain: EAGVTQFPSHSVIEKGQTVTLRCDPISGHDNLYWYRRVMGKEIKFLLHFVKESKQDESGMPNNRFLAERTGGTYSTLKVQPAELEDSGVYFCASSQFSPDNEQFFGPGTRLTVL.

V usage is TRBV5-1 and J usage is TRBJ1-1; perhaps TRBD1 as D (6 bases). This CDR3 is 13 amino acids long. V gave up 2 bases and J gave up 9 bases, with 14 bases separating them. The germline gives CDR1 SGHRS, CDR2 YFSETQ. The DNA for the CDR3 is TGCGCCAGCAGCTTAGAACAGGGCGGCCAAGCTTTCTTT. Its translation: CASSLEQGGQAFF.

The V and J genes are TRBV7-9 and TRBJ1-2; possibly TRBD1 for D (6 bases). The germline V gene has CDR1 SEHNR and CDR2 FQNEAQ (reference sequence). The CDR3 covers 13 residues. The V end lost 8 bases, the J end lost 4 bases, and 14 bases lay between the germline ends. CDR3 amino acids: CASYKGGVYGYTF. CDR3 in DNA: TGTGCCAGCTACAAGGGGGGGGTCTATGGCTACACCTTC. The full variable domain, its missing parts supplied by reference TRBV7-9 and TRBJ1-2, is DTGVSQNPRHKITKRGQNVTFRCDPISEHNRLYWYRQTLGQGPEFLTYFQNEAQLEKSRLLSDRFSAERPKGSFSTLEIQRTEQGDSAMYLCASYKGGVYGYTFGSGTRLTVV.

In this sample, this clone turned up once. V is TRBV27 and J is TRBJ1-5; 8 nucleotides match TRBD1. Trimming at V came to 5 bases and at J to 4 bases, leaving 1 base not matched to a gene. In germline, CDR1 is MNHEY, CDR2 SMNVEV (reference sequence). The CDR3 extends over 13 amino acids. The CDR3 sequence is CASSNRGNQPQHF. The CDR3 DNA reads TGTGCCAGCAGTAACAGGGGGAATCAGCCCCAGCATTTT.

V gene TRBV7-9 combines with J gene TRBJ2-5; TRBD1 agrees at 7 bases. The CDR3 sequence is 13 residues long. CDR1 is SEHNR and CDR2 is FQNEAQ in the germline V gene (reference sequence). V was clipped by 2 bases and J by 5 bases; unmatched bases: 2. The CDR3 is CASSLKGGETQYF. CDR3 DNA sequence: TGTGCCAGCAGCTTAAAAGGGGGCGAGACCCAGTACTTC.

The chain combines TRBV7-9 with TRBJ2-4; D might be TRBD1 (6 bases). The germline V gene encodes CDR1 SEHNR and CDR2 FQNEAQ (reference sequence). This CDR3 has 13 amino acids. Trimming pared 5 bases from V and 5 bases from J, leaving 10 bases between. CDR3 residues: CASSRDTQNIQYF. In nucleotides, the CDR3 is TGTGCCAGCAGCCGGGACACCCAAAACATTCAGTACTTC.

V and J are TRBV13 and TRBJ1-1; D is undetermined. CDR3 size: 16 residues. The germline V gene encodes CDR1 PRHDT and CDR2 FYEKMQ (reference sequence). Trimming left V 0 bases short and J 3 bases short, with 14 bases between. CDR3 sequence (DNA): TGTGCCAGCAGCTTAGGCCGGGTCGGACTCTACACTGAAGCTTTCTTT. This encodes CASSLGRVGLYTEAFF.

V and J are TRBV10-1 and TRBJ1-2, with 7 bases identical to TRBD1. The germline V gene has CDR1 WNHNN and CDR2 SYGVQD (reference sequence). The V gene end was trimmed by 7 bases and the J gene end by 5 bases; junction bases not matched to a gene: 16. This CDR3 comprises 16 residues. Here the CDR3 reads CASTGGTEVRKYGYTF. CDR3 sequence (DNA): TGCGCCAGCACCGGAGGGACAGAGGTAAGAAAATATGGCTACACCTTC.

The rearrangement uses TRBV19 and TRBJ2-7, with unresolved D. Germline lookup yields CDR1 LNHDA and CDR2 SQIVND (reference sequence). The CDR3 is 14 residues long. V dropped 6 bases and J dropped 2 bases, with 14 bases sitting between them. In nucleotides, the CDR3 is TGTGCCAGTAGCAATGACGGGTGGGCCTACGAGCAGTACTTC. Encoded protein: CASSNDGWAYEQYF.

J is TRBJ2-1 and V is TRBV20-1; TRBD2 might be the D (5 bases). Germline V gene lookup returns CDR1 DFQATT and CDR2 SNEGSKA (reference sequence). CDR3 length: 11 residues. This CDR3 reads CSGVSYNEQFF. CDR3 coding DNA: TGCAGCGGGGTATCCTACAATGAGCAGTTCTTC.

This clone occurred once. This sequence joins TRBV4-1 and TRBJ1-3; possibly TRBD1 for D (6 bases). The germline V gene encodes CDR1 MGHRA and CDR2 YSYEKL. This CDR3 spans 16 amino acids. V lost 2 bases to trimming and J lost 0 bases, with 11 bases between them. In DNA form, the CDR3 reads TGCGCCAGCAGCCAACCCACGGACAGCTCTGGAAACACCATATATTTT. It specifies CASSQPTDSSGNTIYF.

The CDR3 DNA reads TGTGCCAGCAGTGAAGTCGGGGGGCTGAATACGCAGTATTTT. Translating gives CASSEVGGLNTQYF. This chain uses TRBV6-1 with TRBJ2-3, with D perhaps matching TRBD2 (7 bases). CDR1 MNHNS and CDR2 SASEGT come from the germline V gene. V was cut by 1 base and J by 7 bases, with 12 bases left in between. The CDR3 totals 14 residues.

The chain carries TRBV6-5 and TRBJ1-1; D uncertain. CDR1 is MNHEY and CDR2 is SVGAGI in the germline V gene. The ends were cut back, 6 bases at V and 7 bases at J, with 15 bases in the middle. CDR3 size: 13 residues. The CDR3 coding sequence is TGTGCCAGCAGCCTCAGTCCCGGACTTGAAGCTTTCTTT. Encoded protein: CASSLSPGLEAFF.

The chain carries TRBV27 and TRBJ2-2; D gene ambiguous. CDR3 length: 14 residues. The germline V and J ends were trimmed by 5 bases and 4 bases, with 11 bases remaining between them. CDR1 and CDR2 (germline): MNHEY, SMNVEV (reference sequence). CDR3 sequence: CASSLRRGTGELFF. CDR3 nucleotides: TGTGCCAGCAGTCTGAGACGAGGCACCGGGGAGCTGTTTTTT.

The chain combines TRBV7-9 with TRBJ2-7; 10 nucleotides match TRBD1. Per germline, CDR1 SEHNR and CDR2 FQNEAQ (reference sequence). Losses at the gene ends were 6 bases for V and 5 bases for J; bases not matched to a gene: 7. This CDR3 has 14 amino acids. The CDR3 nucleotides read TGTGCCAGCAGTTTCGGGACAGGGGCCGACGAGCAGTACTTC. It codes for CASSFGTGADEQYF.

The rearrangement joins TRBV2 to TRBJ1-4; a possible D gene is TRBD1 (6 bases). The V end was cut by 4 bases, the J end by 8 bases, with 17 bases between. The CDR3 has 15 amino acids. CDR1 is SNHLY and CDR2 is FYNNEI in the germline V gene. The CDR3 sequence is CASSGDAGVGEKLFF. The CDR3 coding sequence is TGTGCCAGCAGTGGGGACGCAGGGGTTGGGGAAAAACTGTTTTTT.

The chain recombines TRBV13 with TRBJ2-7; D not certain. The ends were cut back, 5 bases at V and 3 bases at J, with 14 bases in the middle. CDR1 is PRHDT and CDR2 is FYEKMQ in the germline V gene (reference sequence). The CDR3 runs to 14 residues. This CDR3 is CASSGQSNSYEQYF. CDR3 sequence (DNA): TGTGCCAGCAGCGGGCAAAGTAATAGCTACGAGCAGTACTTC.

The chain links TRBV5-4 to TRBJ1-2; D perhaps matches TRBD1 (6 bases). This CDR3 spans 15 amino acids. Germline V gene sequence: CDR1 SGHNT, CDR2 YYREEE (reference sequence). Trimming stripped 3 bases from V and 8 bases from J, with 20 bases between. In nucleotides, the CDR3 is TGTGCCAGCAGCTCCGGACAGACCTCTACCAACGGCTACACCTTC. This codes for CASSSGQTSTNGYTF.

In this sample, this clone turned up once. This chain connects TRBV19 to TRBJ2-1; 9 positions agree with TRBD2. The CDR3 covers 16 residues. Per the germline V gene, CDR1 is LNHDA and CDR2 is SQIVND (reference sequence). The J segment lost 0 bases and the V segment lost 3 bases, leaving 3 bases of the junction unmatched. In DNA form, the CDR3 reads TGTGCCAGTAGTATGACTAGCGGACTCTCCTACAATGAGCAGTTCTTC. This translates into CASSMTSGLSYNEQFF.